In its sample, the clone carrying this T cell receptor (beta chain) was seen many times. This sample was taken from a study of regulatory T cells in long-lasting Graves disease. Through Arm-PCR of CDR3 regions and iRepertoire HTBI primers, TCR beta libraries were built. TCRdb redid the calling of the multiplex PCR reads with MiXCR, one entry per CDR3 protein. The sample holds approximately 400,000 distinct CDR3 sequences; about 15% are singletons and the top ten take approximately 16%. Germline V lookup: CDR1 SNHLY, CDR2 FYNNEI. The CDR3 loop spans 15 amino acids. Trimming removed 1 base from V and 7 bases from J, with 13 bases in between. As for time point: newly diagnosed GD, antithyroid drugs for less than 3 months. The TCR library was prepared using RNA isolated from PBMCs. These same data were also listed under a study on T cells in Graves' hyperthyroidism and ophthalmopathy.

The gene calls are TRBV2 and TRBJ1-4; D may be TRBD1 (5 bases). The TCR originated in a young woman with Graves disease. The sample in question was peripheral blood mononuclear cells (PBMCs), obtained at new diagnosis, from a patient treated with antithyroid drugs. CDR3 bases: TGTGCCAGCAGTGAAGGGGCAGGAAGGGGTGAAAAACTGTTTTTT. Protein: CASSEGAGRGEKLFF.